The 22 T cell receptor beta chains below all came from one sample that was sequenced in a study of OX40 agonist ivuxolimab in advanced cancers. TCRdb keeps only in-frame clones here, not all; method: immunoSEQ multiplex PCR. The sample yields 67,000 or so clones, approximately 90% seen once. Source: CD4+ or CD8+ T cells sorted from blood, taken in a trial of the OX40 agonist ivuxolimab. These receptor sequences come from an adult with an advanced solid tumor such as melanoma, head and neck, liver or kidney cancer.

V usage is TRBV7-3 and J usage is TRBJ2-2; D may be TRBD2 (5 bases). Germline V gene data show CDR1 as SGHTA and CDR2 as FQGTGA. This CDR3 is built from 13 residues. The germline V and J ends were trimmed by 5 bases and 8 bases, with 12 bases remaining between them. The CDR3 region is CASSTEVRGELFF. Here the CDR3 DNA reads TGTGCCAGCAGCACGGAGGTTAGGGGGGAGCTGTTTTTT.

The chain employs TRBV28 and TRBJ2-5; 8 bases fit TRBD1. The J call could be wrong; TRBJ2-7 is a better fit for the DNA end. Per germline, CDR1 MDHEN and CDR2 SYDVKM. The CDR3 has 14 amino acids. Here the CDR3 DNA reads TGTGCCAGCAACACCGGGACAGGACGATACGAGCAGTACTTC. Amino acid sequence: CASNTGTGRYEQYF.

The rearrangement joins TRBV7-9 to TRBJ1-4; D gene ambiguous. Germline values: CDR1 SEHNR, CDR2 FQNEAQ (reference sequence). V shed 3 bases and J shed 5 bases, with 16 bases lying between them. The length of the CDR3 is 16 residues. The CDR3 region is CASSFLSGRRNEKLFF. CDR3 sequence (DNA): TGTGCCAGCAGCTTTTTGTCCGGACGCCGGAATGAAAAACTGTTTTTT.

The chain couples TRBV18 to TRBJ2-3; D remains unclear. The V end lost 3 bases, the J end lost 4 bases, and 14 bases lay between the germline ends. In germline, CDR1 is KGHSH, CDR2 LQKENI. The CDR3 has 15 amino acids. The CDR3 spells CASSPLAVQSDTQYF. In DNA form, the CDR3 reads TGTGCCAGCTCACCTTTAGCAGTCCAATCAGATACGCAGTATTTT.

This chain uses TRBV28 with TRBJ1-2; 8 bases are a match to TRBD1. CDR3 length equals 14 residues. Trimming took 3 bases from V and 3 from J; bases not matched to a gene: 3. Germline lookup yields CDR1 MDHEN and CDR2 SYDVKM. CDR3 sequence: CASSLTGEDYGYTF. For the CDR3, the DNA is TGTGCCAGCAGTTTGACAGGGGAAGACTATGGCTACACCTTC.

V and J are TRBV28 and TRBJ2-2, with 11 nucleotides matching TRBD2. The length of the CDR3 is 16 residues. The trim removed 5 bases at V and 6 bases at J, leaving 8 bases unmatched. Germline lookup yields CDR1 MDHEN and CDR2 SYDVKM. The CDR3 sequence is CASSKPSGRRAGELFF. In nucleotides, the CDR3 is TGTGCCAGCAGTAAGCCTAGCGGGAGGCGCGCCGGGGAGCTGTTTTTT.

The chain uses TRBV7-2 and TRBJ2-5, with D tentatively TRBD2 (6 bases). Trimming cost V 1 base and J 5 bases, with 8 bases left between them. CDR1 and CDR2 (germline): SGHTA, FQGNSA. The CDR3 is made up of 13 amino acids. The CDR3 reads CASSLDTSETQYF. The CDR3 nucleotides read TGTGCCAGCAGCTTAGACACTAGCGAGACCCAGTACTTC.

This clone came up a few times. This CDR3 reads CASSFGDSVNTEAFF. CDR3 nucleotide sequence: TGCGCCAGCAGCTTTGGGGACAGCGTGAACACTGAAGCTTTCTTT. V is TRBV5-1 and J is TRBJ1-1, with TRBD1 identical over 7 bases. Losses at the gene ends were 2 bases for V and 0 bases for J; bases not matched to a gene: 4. Per the germline V gene, CDR1 is SGHRS and CDR2 is YFSETQ. The CDR3 is made up of 15 amino acids.

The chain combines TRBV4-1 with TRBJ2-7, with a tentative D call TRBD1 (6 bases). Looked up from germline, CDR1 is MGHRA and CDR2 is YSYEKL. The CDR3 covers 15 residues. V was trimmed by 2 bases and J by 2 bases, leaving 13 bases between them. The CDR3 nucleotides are TGCGCCAGCAGCCAACCCGGGACACCTACCTACGAGCAGTACTTC. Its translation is CASSQPGTPTYEQYF.

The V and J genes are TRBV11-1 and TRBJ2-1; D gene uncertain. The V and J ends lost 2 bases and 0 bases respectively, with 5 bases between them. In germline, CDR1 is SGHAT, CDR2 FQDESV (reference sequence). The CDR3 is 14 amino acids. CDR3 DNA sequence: TGTGCCAGCAGCTTAAGCCTCTCCTACAATGAGCAGTTCTTC. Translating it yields CASSLSLSYNEQFF.

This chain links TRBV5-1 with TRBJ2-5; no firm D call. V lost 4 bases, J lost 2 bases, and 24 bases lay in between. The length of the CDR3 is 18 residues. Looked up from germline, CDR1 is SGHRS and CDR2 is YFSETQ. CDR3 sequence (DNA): TGCGCCAGCAGCACACCCACCCGGCCGACAAGGAATCAAGAGACCCAGTACTTC. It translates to CASSTPTRPTRNQETQYF.

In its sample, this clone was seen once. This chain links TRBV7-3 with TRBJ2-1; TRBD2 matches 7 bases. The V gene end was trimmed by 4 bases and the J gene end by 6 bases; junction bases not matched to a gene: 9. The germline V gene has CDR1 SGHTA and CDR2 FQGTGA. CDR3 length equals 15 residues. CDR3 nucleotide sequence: TGTGCCAGCAGCTCACAACCCACTAGCGTCAATGAGCAGTTCTTC. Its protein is CASSSQPTSVNEQFF. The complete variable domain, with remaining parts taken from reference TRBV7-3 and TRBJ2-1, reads GAGVSQTPSNKVTEKGKYVELRCDPISGHTALYWYRQSLGQGPEFLIYFQGTGAADDSGLPNDRFFAVRPEGSVSTLKIQRTERGDSAVYLCASSSQPTSVNEQFFGPGTRLTVL.

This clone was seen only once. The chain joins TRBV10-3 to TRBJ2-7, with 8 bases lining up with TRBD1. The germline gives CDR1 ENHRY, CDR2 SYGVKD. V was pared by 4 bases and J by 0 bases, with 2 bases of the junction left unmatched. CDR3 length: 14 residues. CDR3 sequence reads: CAISGQGSSYEQYF. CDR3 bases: TGTGCCATCAGTGGACAGGGGAGCTCCTACGAGCAGTACTTC.

The CDR3 nucleotides read TGTGCCATCAGTGATAGCACAGATACGCAGTATTTT. It yields the protein CAISDSTDTQYF. The V and J genes are TRBV10-3 and TRBJ2-3, with D unresolved. Germline V lookup: CDR1 ENHRY, CDR2 SYGVKD. Deletions cut 3 bases from V and 0 bases from J, with 1 base between. The CDR3 consists of 12 residues.

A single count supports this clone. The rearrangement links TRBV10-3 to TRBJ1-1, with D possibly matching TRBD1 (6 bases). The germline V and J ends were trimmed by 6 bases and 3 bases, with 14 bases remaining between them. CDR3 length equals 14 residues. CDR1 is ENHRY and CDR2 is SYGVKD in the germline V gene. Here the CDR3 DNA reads TGTGCCATCAGACAGGGAATCGGAGACACTGAAGCTTTCTTT. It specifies CAIRQGIGDTEAFF.

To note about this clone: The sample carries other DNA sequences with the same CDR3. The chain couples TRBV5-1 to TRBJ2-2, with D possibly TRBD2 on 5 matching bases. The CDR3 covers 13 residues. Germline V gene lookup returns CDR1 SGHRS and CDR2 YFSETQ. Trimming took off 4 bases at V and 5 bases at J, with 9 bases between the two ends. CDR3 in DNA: TGCGCCAGCAGCCTAGGGAGAACCGGGGAGCTGTTTTTT. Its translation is CASSLGRTGELFF.

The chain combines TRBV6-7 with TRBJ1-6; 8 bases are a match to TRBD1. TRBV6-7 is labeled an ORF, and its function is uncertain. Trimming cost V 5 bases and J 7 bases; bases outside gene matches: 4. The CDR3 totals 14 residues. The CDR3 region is CASSKDRGNSPLHF. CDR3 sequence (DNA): TGTGCCAGCAGTAAAGACAGGGGAAATTCACCCCTCCACTTT.

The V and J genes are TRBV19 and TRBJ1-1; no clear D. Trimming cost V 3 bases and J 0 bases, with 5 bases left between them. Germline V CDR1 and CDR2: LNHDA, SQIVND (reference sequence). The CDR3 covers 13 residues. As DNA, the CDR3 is TGTGCCAGTAGTATTAATATGAACACTGAAGCTTTCTTT. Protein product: CASSINMNTEAFF.

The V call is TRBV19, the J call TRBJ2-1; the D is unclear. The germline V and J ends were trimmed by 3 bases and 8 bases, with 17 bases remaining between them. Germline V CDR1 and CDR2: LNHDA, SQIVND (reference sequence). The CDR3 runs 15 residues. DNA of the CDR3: TGTGCCAGTAGTATGGGCCCTTTGTTATTGGATGAGCAGTTCTTC. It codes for CASSMGPLLLDEQFF.

The CDR3 bases are TGTGCCAGCAGCCAAGTAGGCGTGGAGGGATCAAAACCCGGGGAGCTGTTTTTT. This sequence encodes CASSQVGVEGSKPGELFF. The V gene is TRBV4-2, the J gene TRBJ2-2; a possible D gene is TRBD2 (6 bases). Trimming cost V 1 base and J 6 bases, with 21 bases left between them. CDR3 length: 18 amino acids. The germline V gene encodes CDR1 LGHNA and CDR2 YNFKEQ.

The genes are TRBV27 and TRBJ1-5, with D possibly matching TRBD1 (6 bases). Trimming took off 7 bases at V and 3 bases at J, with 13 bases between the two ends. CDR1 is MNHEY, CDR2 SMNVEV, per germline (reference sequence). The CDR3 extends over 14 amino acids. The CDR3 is CASNQGNSNQPQHF. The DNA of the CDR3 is TGTGCCAGCAATCAGGGGAACTCCAATCAGCCCCAGCATTTT.

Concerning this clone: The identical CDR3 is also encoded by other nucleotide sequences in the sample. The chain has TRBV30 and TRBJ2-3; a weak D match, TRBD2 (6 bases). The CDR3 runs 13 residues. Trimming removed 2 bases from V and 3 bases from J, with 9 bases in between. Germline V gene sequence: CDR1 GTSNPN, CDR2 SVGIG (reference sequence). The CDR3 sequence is CAWSLGGTDTQYF. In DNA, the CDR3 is TGTGCCTGGAGTTTGGGGGGAACAGATACGCAGTATTTT.